This TCR beta chain came from a study of early T cells in non-severe SARS-CoV-2 infection. Researchers attached unique molecular identifiers to individual cDNA molecules. Using its own MiXCR run on the 5' RACE reads, TCRdb lists one record per CDR3 protein. The repertoire holds 40,000 to 60,000 distinct CDR3 sequences, around 6.5% seen once, with about 7% in the top ten. This CDR3 has 12 amino acids. V was trimmed by 5 bases and J by 4 bases, leaving 11 bases between them. Germline V lookup: CDR1 SQVTM, CDR2 ANQGSEA. This clonotype came up a few times. Its antigen remains unidentified. Regarding the study as a whole: Matches to VDJdb favored anti-spike CD8 responses and missed private and CD4 specificities.

The gene calls are TRBV29-1 and TRBJ2-5; D not resolved. This sample comprised whole blood, obtained at baseline. The TCR was taken from an adult who was a healthcare worker with PCR-confirmed SARS-CoV-2 infection or an uninfected control (not recorded which). The CDR3 is CSVTASTETQYF. The DNA for the CDR3 is TGCAGCGTTACCGCCTCCACAGAGACCCAGTACTTC. Looking up the rest from reference TRBV29-1 and TRBJ2-5 gives the full variable domain: SAVISQKPSRDICQRGTSLTIQCQVDSQVTMMFWYRQQPGQSLTLIATANQGSEATYESGFVIDKFPISRPNLTFSTLTVSNMSPEDSSIYLCSVTASTETQYFGPGTRLLVL.